This entry is about one T cell receptor (beta chain). The antigen this receptor binds is unknown. Nothing much larger sits one base from this clone, and base qualities are not available. The sequencing machine was an Illumina HiSeq 1500. TCRdb reworked the public reads: Q25 trimming with fastp, MiXCR clone assembly, productive beta chains retained. Every distinct CDR3 protein forms one entry, paired with its most common genes and DNA. This sample is represented by around 69,000 distinct CDR3 sequences; more than 20% of them were singletons. In total, the top ten clones hold 55% to 75% of the sample. Deletion took 5 bases off V and 0 bases off J, with a span of 8 bases between the germline ends. Reading from cysteine to phenylalanine, the CDR3 counts 14 amino acids. CDR3 DNA is the only sequence kept; it has 42 bases, read in frame from the first base. The treatment or condition label of this sample denotes: in vitro stimulation with specific CMV peptide epitopes to enrich CMV-specific T cells.

This specimen comes from a study of T cell repertoires in cytomegalovirus infection (dated by TCRdb to between 2019 and 2020). For the wider study: Peptide stimulations targeted recently identified HLA-C-restricted CMV epitopes, whose presentation resists viral immunomodulation, together with well-studied HLA-B-restricted epitopes. Donor HLA type was relevant to the analysis, because carriage of CMV infection together with the matching HLA type was indicated by public TCR beta signatures.

Overall study outcomes, separate from this receptor: In both this cohort and an independent cohort of under 450 donors, the cumulative frequency of public TCR beta family members distinguished carriers of CMV infection plus the relevant HLA type. The ex vivo response was dominated by HLA-C-restricted CMV-specific TCR beta clonotypes, and the single most frequent clonotype in two of eight donors was supplied by these HLA-C-restricted clonotypes.

The chain is made from TRBV12-3 or TRBV12-4 and TRBJ1-3; no D gene call is confident. The material was CD8+ T cells from cultured PBMCs, obtained from culture after CMV antigen stimulation. This TCR was recovered from a human donor in good health (CMV status not recorded). Some clones in this sample may be carry-over from other donors' samples. In nucleotides, the sequence is TGTGCCAGCAGTCTTGGACGCTCTGGAAACACCATATATTTT. Its protein is CASSLGRSGNTIYF.